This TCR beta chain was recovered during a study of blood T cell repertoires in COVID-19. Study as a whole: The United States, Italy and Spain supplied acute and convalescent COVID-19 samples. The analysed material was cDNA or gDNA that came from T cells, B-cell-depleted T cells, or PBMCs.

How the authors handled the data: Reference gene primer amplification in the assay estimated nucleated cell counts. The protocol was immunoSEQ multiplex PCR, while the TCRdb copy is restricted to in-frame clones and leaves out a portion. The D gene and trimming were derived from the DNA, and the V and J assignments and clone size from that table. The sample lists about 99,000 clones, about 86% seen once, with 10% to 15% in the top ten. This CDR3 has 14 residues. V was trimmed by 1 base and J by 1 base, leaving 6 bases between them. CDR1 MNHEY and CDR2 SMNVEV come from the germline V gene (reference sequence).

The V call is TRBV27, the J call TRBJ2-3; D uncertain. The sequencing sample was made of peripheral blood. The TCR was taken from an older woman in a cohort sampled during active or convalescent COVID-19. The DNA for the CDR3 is TGTGCCAGCAGTTTATTTGCGGGCACAGATACGCAGTATTTT. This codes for CASSLFAGTDTQYF.